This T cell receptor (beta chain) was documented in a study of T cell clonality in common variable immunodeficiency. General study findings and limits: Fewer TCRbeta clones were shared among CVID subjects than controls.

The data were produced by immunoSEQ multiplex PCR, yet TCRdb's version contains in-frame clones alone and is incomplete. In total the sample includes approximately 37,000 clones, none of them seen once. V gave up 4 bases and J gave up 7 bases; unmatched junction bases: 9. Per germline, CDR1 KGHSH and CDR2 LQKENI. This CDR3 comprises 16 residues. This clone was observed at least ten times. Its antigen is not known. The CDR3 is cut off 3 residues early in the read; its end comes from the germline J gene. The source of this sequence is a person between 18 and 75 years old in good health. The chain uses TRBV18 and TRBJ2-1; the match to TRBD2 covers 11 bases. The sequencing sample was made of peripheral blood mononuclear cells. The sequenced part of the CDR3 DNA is TGTGCCAGCTCACGGACGACTAGCGGGACGCGGAATGAG. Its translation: CASSRTTSGTRNE. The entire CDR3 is CASSRTTSGTRNEQFF.